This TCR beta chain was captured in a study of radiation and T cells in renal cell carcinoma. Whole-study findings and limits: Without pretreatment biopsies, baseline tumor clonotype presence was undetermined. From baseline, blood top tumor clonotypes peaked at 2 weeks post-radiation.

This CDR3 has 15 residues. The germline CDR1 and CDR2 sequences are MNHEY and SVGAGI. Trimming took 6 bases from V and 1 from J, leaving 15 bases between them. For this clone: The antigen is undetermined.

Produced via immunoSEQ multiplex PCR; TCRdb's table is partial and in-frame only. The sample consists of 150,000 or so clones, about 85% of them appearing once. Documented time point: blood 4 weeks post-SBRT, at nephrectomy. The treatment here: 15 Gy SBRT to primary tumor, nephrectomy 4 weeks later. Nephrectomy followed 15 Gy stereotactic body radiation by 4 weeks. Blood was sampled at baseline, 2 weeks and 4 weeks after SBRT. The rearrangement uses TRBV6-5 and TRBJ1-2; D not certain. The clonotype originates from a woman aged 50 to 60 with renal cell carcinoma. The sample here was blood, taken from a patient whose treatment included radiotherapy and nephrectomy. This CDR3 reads CASSPRTDRNYGYTF. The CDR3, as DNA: TGTGCCAGCAGCCCGCGGACGGACCGTAACTATGGCTACACCTTC.